This T cell receptor (beta chain) was obtained from a study of immune cell composition in non-small cell lung cancer. General study points: Shared sequences between tumour-reactive and dominant in vivo clones were not proven.

This CDR3 comprises 14 residues. The V gene end was trimmed by 4 bases and the J gene end by 1 base; junction bases not matched to a gene: 3. Germline V gene sequence: CDR1 SGHNT, CDR2 YYREEE (reference sequence). Profiled with immunoSEQ multiplex PCR; TCRdb holds only in-frame clones, not every one. The profile shows about 16,000 clones, just over 75% of them singletons. Of note for this clone: Its antigen remains unknown.

Normal lung was sampled as far from the tumour as possible, at least 3 cm. The sample was also reused in another study, on CD4 T cells in lung cancer. Turning to that study: Before blood donation, patients had received platinum chemotherapy among other treatments.

The sequencing sample was made of non-adjacent lung tissue. This TCR came from a human donor with non-small cell lung cancer. The chain couples TRBV5-4 to TRBJ2-3, with 7 bases identical to TRBD2. The CDR3 DNA reads TGTGCCAGCAGCGGGGGGGGTGGCACAGATACGCAGTATTTT. Its protein product is CASSGGGGTDTQYF.